This paragraph reports one T cell receptor (beta chain). This entry belongs to a study of T cell changes during pregnancy in multiple sclerosis. TCRdb's copy holds only in-frame clones and misses some; the assay was immunoSEQ multiplex PCR. This table holds about 59,000 clones, approximately 94% found once. The source of this sequence is a female donor with multiple sclerosis, enrolled in a pregnancy study. Sequenced here: CD8+ T cells from peripheral blood mononuclear cells, sampled after pregnancy.

Written as DNA, the CDR3 is TGTGCCACCAGCCTCGCCTCGGCAGGGCCTATCTATGGCTACACCTTC. This sequence encodes CATSLASAGPIYGYTF. This chain connects TRBV15 to TRBJ1-2, with D possibly matching TRBD1 (5 bases). The CDR3 covers 16 residues. In germline, CDR1 is LNHNV, CDR2 YYDKDF (reference sequence). Trimming removed 5 bases from V and 4 bases from J, with 20 bases in between.